The sequence of this T cell receptor (beta chain) was determined in a study of blood T cell repertoires in COVID-19. Original methodology: Amplified reference gene primers provided the basis for estimating nucleated cell counts. Here immunoSEQ multiplex PCR was the method, and the copy in TCRdb shows in-frame clones only, minus some. Clone size and the V and J calls come from that table; the DNA yielded D and trimming. The table has over 100,000 clones, roughly 69% seen once; the top ten hold approximately 2%. This CDR3 is 14 amino acids long. Between the trimmed V and J ends, which lost 3 bases and 5 bases, there was a span of 14 bases. Germline-derived CDR1 and CDR2 are LNHDA and SQIVND (reference sequence).

This chain links TRBV19 with TRBJ2-7; D is unclear. This sequence was found in a woman aged 70-85 years with acute or convalescent COVID-19. The specimen was peripheral blood. CDR3 in amino acids: CASSISTVGDEQYF. CDR3 bases: TGTGCCAGTAGTATTAGTACAGTGGGTGACGAGCAGTACTTC.